This T cell receptor beta chain was observed in a study of T cells in Graves' hyperthyroidism and ophthalmopathy. The overall study: Peripheral blood was taken when the disease was first diagnosed, before any treatment began.

The sample holds a few counts of this clonotype. The germline V gene encodes CDR1 KGHSH and CDR2 LQKENI. The CDR3 spans 15 residues. V shed 3 bases and J shed 1 base, with 13 bases lying between them. Amplification of TCR beta CDR3 regions was performed using RNA transcripts as template. HTBI primers were used for first-round RT-PCR of the TCR CDR3. MiXCR, run by TCRdb on the multiplex PCR reads, gives a single entry per CDR3 protein. The sample includes 490,000 or so distinct CDR3 sequences, about 20% of them seen just once. The authors obtained PBMCs from over 7.5 ml of fresh peripheral blood. This TCR was recovered from a woman aged 70-85 years with Graves' ophthalmopathy. The rearrangement links TRBV18 to TRBJ2-7; D may match TRBD1 or TRBD2 (6 bases each). The sequenced material came from blood. The CDR3 reads CASSPGGGLSYEQYF. The CDR3 DNA follows: TGTGCCAGCTCACCCGGAGGGGGACTGTCCTACGAGCAGTACTTC.